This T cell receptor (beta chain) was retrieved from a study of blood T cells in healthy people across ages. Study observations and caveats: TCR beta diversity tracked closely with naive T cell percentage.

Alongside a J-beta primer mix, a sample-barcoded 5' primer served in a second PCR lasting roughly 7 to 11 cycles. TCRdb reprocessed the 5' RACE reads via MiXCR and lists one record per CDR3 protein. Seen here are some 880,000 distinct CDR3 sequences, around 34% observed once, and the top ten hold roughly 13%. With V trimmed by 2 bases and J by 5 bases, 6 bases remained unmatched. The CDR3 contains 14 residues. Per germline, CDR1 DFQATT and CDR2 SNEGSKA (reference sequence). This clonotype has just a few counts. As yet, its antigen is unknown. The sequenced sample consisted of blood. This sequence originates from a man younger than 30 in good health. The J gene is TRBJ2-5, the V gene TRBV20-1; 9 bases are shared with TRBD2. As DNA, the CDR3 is TGCAGTGCTAGACTAGCGGGGCCGAGGGAGACCCAGTACTTC. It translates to CSARLAGPRETQYF.